These 18 T cell receptor beta chains share one sample of origin, sequenced in a study of cytomegalovirus exposure and HLA in healthy donors. Amplification used 60 Vbeta primers and 13 Jbeta primers. Here immunoSEQ multiplex PCR was the method, and the copy in TCRdb shows in-frame clones only, minus some. This table holds about 190,000 clones, under 85% found once. Source material: PBMCs. These receptors were taken from a woman aged 18-30 years in good health and CMV-seronegative.

The V call is TRBV6-1, the J call TRBJ1-5; D gene unclear. Between the trimmed V and J ends, which lost 8 bases and 6 bases, there was a span of 11 bases. CDR3 length: 12 amino acids. Germline V gene sequence: CDR1 MNHNS, CDR2 SASEGT. The CDR3 loop reads CASYTAGQPQHF. The CDR3 DNA reads TGTGCCAGCTACACCGCGGGTCAGCCCCAGCATTTT.

The chain carries TRBV6-5 and TRBJ2-5; 10 nucleotides match TRBD2. The J call may be in error: the DNA end matches TRBJ2-7 better. The germline V gene has CDR1 MNHEY and CDR2 SVGAGI. This CDR3 region has 13 residues. CDR3 residues: CASRELAGTEQYF. The DNA for the CDR3 is TGTGCCAGCAGAGAACTAGCGGGAACCGAGCAGTACTTC.

The chain carries TRBV19 and TRBJ2-2, with 7 bases that match TRBD1. This CDR3 spans 16 amino acids. Trimming cost V 7 bases and J 3 bases; bases outside gene matches: 11. The germline V gene encodes CDR1 LNHDA and CDR2 SQIVND (reference sequence). CDR3 in amino acids: CASTETGERYTGELFF. In DNA form, the CDR3 reads TGTGCCAGTACCGAAACAGGGGAAAGGTACACCGGGGAGCTGTTTTTT.

The chain couples TRBV28 to TRBJ1-2, with 8 bases lining up with TRBD1. CDR1 is MDHEN and CDR2 is SYDVKM in the germline V gene. V dropped 6 bases and J dropped 6; count of bases not matched to a gene: 9. The CDR3 extends over 14 amino acids. The CDR3 protein is CASSFLDRVDGYTF. The CDR3, as DNA: TGTGCCAGCAGCTTTCTGGACAGGGTGGATGGCTACACCTTC.

The rearrangement joins TRBV18 to TRBJ2-1, with TRBD2 matching 9 bases. With V trimmed by 1 base and J by 4 bases, 5 bases remained unmatched. This CDR3 has 16 amino acids. Germline CDR1 reads KGHSH; CDR2 reads LQKENI. In nucleotides, the CDR3 is TGTGCCAGCTCACCACTGTCTAGCGGGACATACAATGAGCAGTTCTTC. Protein product: CASSPLSSGTYNEQFF.

The rearrangement uses TRBV6-1 and TRBJ1-1, with 9 bases identical to TRBD1. The CDR3 spans 15 residues. The V segment lost 4 bases and the J segment 6 bases; nucleotides outside the gene matches: 9. Germline loops: CDR1 MNHNS, CDR2 SASEGT. The CDR3 loop is CASSGPGQGRPEAFF. The CDR3 region has the DNA TGTGCCAGCAGTGGACCGGGACAGGGACGCCCTGAAGCTTTCTTT.

The rearrangement links TRBV28 to TRBJ1-2, with 8 bases that match TRBD1. The V gene's germline CDR1 is MDHEN and CDR2 SYDVKM. This CDR3 is 12 amino acids long. Trimming took 6 bases from V and 8 from J; bases not matched to a gene: 5. The CDR3: CASSTQGAGYTF. The CDR3 bases are TGTGCCAGCAGCACCCAGGGGGCGGGCTACACCTTC.

V is TRBV10-3 and J is TRBJ1-1; TRBD1 aligns across 9 bases. Trimming at V came to 1 base and at J to 4 bases, leaving 10 bases not matched to a gene. Germline V gene sequence: CDR1 ENHRY, CDR2 SYGVKD. There are 17 residues in the CDR3. The CDR3 reads CAISEYATGGIGTEAFF. For the CDR3, the DNA is TGTGCCATCAGTGAGTACGCTACAGGGGGCATAGGCACTGAAGCTTTCTTT.

The chain carries TRBV28 and TRBJ1-4; D gene unclear. The V gene's germline CDR1 is MDHEN and CDR2 SYDVKM. The CDR3 loop spans 15 amino acids. V was trimmed by 3 bases and J by 4 bases, leaving 12 bases between them. CDR3 nucleotides: TGTGCCAGCAGTTTCGGAAGCAGGATTAATGAAAAACTGTTTTTT. This encodes CASSFGSRINEKLFF.

This clone was seen a single time. The chain links TRBV28 to TRBJ1-3, with a possible D match to TRBD1 (5 bases). This CDR3 spans 17 amino acids. The germline V gene has CDR1 MDHEN and CDR2 SYDVKM. Deletions cut 5 bases from V and 0 bases from J, with 17 bases between. The DNA of the CDR3 is TGTGCCAGCAGTAGGGCAGGGTCCGTGAGCTCTGGAAACACCATATATTTT. Its translation: CASSRAGSVSSGNTIYF. Looking up the rest from reference TRBV28 and TRBJ1-3 gives the full variable domain: DVKVTQSSRYLVKRTGEKVFLECVQDMDHENMFWYRQDPGLGLRLIYFSYDVKMKEKGDIPEGYSVSREKKERFSLILESASTNQTSMYLCASSRAGSVSSGNTIYFGEGSWLTVV.

This rearrangement joins TRBV14 to TRBJ2-5, with a tentative D call TRBD2 (6 bases). V was pared by 3 bases and J by 5 bases, with 19 bases between. CDR3 size: 16 residues. Germline V gene data show CDR1 as SGHDN and CDR2 as FVKESK. CDR3 nucleotide sequence: TGTGCCAGCAGCCATGGATGGACTACGACCTCGGAGACCCAGTACTTC. Residues: CASSHGWTTTSETQYF.

This clone came up a few times. This sequence joins TRBV10-3 and TRBJ1-4, with 10 bases lining up with TRBD1. Germline CDR1 reads ENHRY; CDR2 reads SYGVKD. V shed 3 bases and J 15 bases; nucleotides not matched to a gene: 7. The CDR3 loop spans 13 amino acids. Here the CDR3 reads CAISEGQGGKVFF. For the CDR3, the DNA is TGTGCCATCAGTGAAGGACAGGGGGGAAAGGTGTTTTTT.

V and J are TRBV6-5 and TRBJ2-7; 9 bases map to TRBD1. Germline V gene sequence: CDR1 MNHEY, CDR2 SVGAGI. CDR3 length: 14 amino acids. V lost 6 bases to trimming and J lost 6 bases; unmatched junction nucleotides: 9. The DNA of the CDR3 is TGTGCCAGCAGCCCGCTCGGGACAGGGAGCGAGCAGTACTTC. Translated: CASSPLGTGSEQYF.

The chain employs TRBV27 and TRBJ2-6; no reliable D call. Germline CDR1 MNHEY, CDR2 SMNVEV (reference sequence). V was pared by 5 bases and J by 0 bases, with 14 bases between. This CDR3 comprises 17 residues. This CDR3 reads CASSPLPTDSGANVLTF. The CDR3 nucleotides read TGTGCCAGCAGTCCTCTCCCTACAGACTCTGGGGCCAACGTCCTGACTTTC.

This chain connects TRBV7-3 to TRBJ2-7; D remains ambiguous. V dropped 0 bases and J dropped 6 bases, with 9 bases sitting between them. The CDR3 runs 13 residues. Germline V gives CDR1 SGHTA, CDR2 FQGTGA. CDR3: CASSLTSNGEQYF. The CDR3 DNA sequence: TGTGCCAGCAGCTTAACGAGCAACGGCGAGCAGTACTTC.

Concerning this clone itself: One junction end does not reproduce the germline sequence, and a read error may be involved. This chain uses TRBV4-2 with TRBJ2-7; 10 nucleotides align to TRBD1. Germline assignment: CDR1 LGHNA and CDR2 YNFKEQ. The length of the CDR3 is 15 residues. The CDR3, as DNA: TGTGCCAGCGGCCAAGGGACAGGGGTGGGATACGAGCAGTACTTC. This translates into CASGQGTGVGYEQYF.

The V and J genes are TRBV5-4 and TRBJ2-2; 10 positions agree with TRBD2. CDR3 length equals 15 residues. V dropped 2 bases and J dropped 7; count of bases not matched to a gene: 5. Germline V CDR1 and CDR2: SGHNT, YYREEE (reference sequence). The CDR3 loop reads CASSLAGGPGGELFF. DNA for the CDR3: TGTGCCAGCAGCTTAGCGGGAGGGCCAGGCGGGGAGCTGTTTTTT.

The rearrangement joins TRBV4-1 to TRBJ1-1; 9 positions match TRBD1. The CDR3 loop spans 16 amino acids. The germline V gene encodes CDR1 MGHRA and CDR2 YSYEKL. With V trimmed by 4 bases and J by 5 bases, 11 bases remained unmatched. CDR3 coding DNA: TGCGCCAGCAGCCTACCCTCCGGGACAGGGCAGACTGAAGCTTTCTTT. Encoded protein: CASSLPSGTGQTEAFF.